Presented here are 14 T cell receptor beta chains from one specimen sequenced in a study of shared clonotypes between healthy human individuals. Naive CD8 isolation took CD45RO-negative cells positively selected for CCR7 and excluded terminally differentiated effector memory CD45RA+ cells. Sequencing was performed with immunoSEQ multiplex PCR; in TCRdb, only in-frame clones are kept and a portion is missing. The top ten hold approximately 0.2% of the sample, which has about 800,000 clones, around 96% seen once. Sequenced material: naive CD8+ T cells sorted from blood. The receptors stem from a man between 25 and 39 years old in good health.

The V and J genes are TRBV14 and TRBJ2-3; 9 bases map to TRBD1. The germline V gene encodes CDR1 SGHDN and CDR2 FVKESK. Trimming removed 6 bases from V and 1 base from J; junction bases left unmatched: 5. This CDR3 comprises 15 residues. The CDR3 loop is CASSHRGRGTDTQYF. The CDR3 nucleotides are TGTGCCAGCAGTCACAGGGGGCGAGGCACAGATACGCAGTATTTT.

The chain is built from TRBV15 and TRBJ2-5, with a weak D call TRBD2 (5 bases). In germline, CDR1 is LNHNV, CDR2 YYDKDF (reference sequence). The V and J ends lost 1 base and 7 bases respectively, with 7 bases between them. The CDR3 contains 12 residues. The CDR3 region is CATSRGRGTQYF. The CDR3 nucleotides read TGTGCCACCAGCAGAGGTCGGGGGACCCAGTACTTC.

CDR3 nucleotide sequence: TGTGCCAGCAGCCTCCTTCAGGGGGGCGCCTCGTCGGGTGGCTACACCTTC. Translation gives CASSLLQGGASSGGYTF. The J gene is TRBJ1-2, the V gene TRBV14; 7 bases are a match to TRBD1. CDR3 length: 17 amino acids. V lost 4 bases and J lost 7; bases outside the gene matches: 18. Germline values: CDR1 SGHDN, CDR2 FVKESK. The entire variable domain, with the rest obtained from reference TRBV14 and TRBJ1-2, is as follows: EAGVTQFPSHSVIEKGQTVTLRCDPISGHDNLYWYRRVMGKEIKFLLHFVKESKQDESGMPNNRFLAERTGGTYSTLKVQPAELEDSGVYFCASSLLQGGASSGGYTFGSGTRLTVV.

The chain carries TRBV13 and TRBJ2-7; no firm D call. CDR3 length: 12 residues. V dropped 3 bases and J dropped 7 bases, with 10 bases sitting between them. The germline V gene has CDR1 PRHDT and CDR2 FYEKMQ (reference sequence). In nucleotides, the CDR3 is TGTGCCAGCAGCTTTGTAGGAGTAGAGCAGTACTTC. Translated: CASSFVGVEQYF.

The chain combines TRBV6-1 with TRBJ1-2, with TRBD1 identical over 8 bases. This CDR3 is built from 15 residues. The ends lost 11 bases at V and 4 bases at J; junction bases unmatched: 15. Per the germline V gene, CDR1 is MNHNS and CDR2 is SASEGT. Here the CDR3 DNA reads TGTGCCTGCTACGGACAGGGCCGCCGTTCCTATGGCTACACCTTC. It yields the protein CACYGQGRRSYGYTF.

J is TRBJ2-2 and V is TRBV30; the D gene could be TRBD1 or TRBD2 (5 bases each). Germline CDR1 and CDR2: GTSNPN and SVGIG (reference sequence). V was trimmed by 0 bases and J by 2 bases, leaving 25 bases between them. CDR3 size: 20 residues. The CDR3 protein is CAWSVLGRAGRTGNTGELFF. DNA for the CDR3: TGTGCCTGGAGTGTATTGGGCAGGGCTGGTAGGACTGGTAACACCGGGGAGCTGTTTTTT.

The chain has TRBV15 and TRBJ2-6; TRBD1 agrees at 9 bases. The CDR3 totals 16 residues. The V segment lost 6 bases and the J segment 1 base; nucleotides outside the gene matches: 4. CDR1 and CDR2 (germline): LNHNV, YYDKDF (reference sequence). CDR3: CATRVQGASGANVLTF. The CDR3 region has the DNA TGTGCCACCAGAGTACAGGGGGCTTCTGGGGCCAACGTCCTGACTTTC.

The chain has TRBV2 and TRBJ1-2; TRBD1 matches at 7 bases. V lost 8 bases and J lost 8; bases outside the gene matches: 8. The CDR3 spans 12 residues. Germline assignment: CDR1 SNHLY and CDR2 FYNNEI. The CDR3 here is CASPQGVGGYTF. In DNA, the CDR3 is TGTGCCAGCCCCCAGGGGGTAGGGGGCTACACCTTC.

The chain uses TRBV7-9 and TRBJ2-7; D is undetermined. The CDR3 sequence is 13 residues long. Trimming shortened V by 1 base and J by 3 bases, and 7 bases separated the two germline ends. The V gene's germline CDR1 is SEHNR and CDR2 FQNEAQ (reference sequence). The CDR3 coding sequence is TGTGCCAGCAGCTTAGACGGAAACTACGAGCAGTACTTC. Protein product: CASSLDGNYEQYF. Filled out from reference TRBV7-9 and TRBJ2-7, the complete variable domain reads DTGVSQNPRHKITKRGQNVTFRCDPISEHNRLYWYRQTLGQGPEFLTYFQNEAQLEKSRLLSDRFSAERPKGSFSTLEIQRTEQGDSAMYLCASSLDGNYEQYFGPGTRLTVT.

The chain combines TRBV6-4 with TRBJ2-1; D could derive from TRBD1 or TRBD2 (5 bases each). The V gene lost 3 bases and the J gene lost 8 bases, with 14 bases spanning the gap. The germline CDR1 and CDR2 sequences are MRHNA and SNTAGT. The CDR3 runs 14 residues. The CDR3: CASSESGLGDEQFF. CDR3 coding DNA: TGTGCCAGCAGTGAGTCGGGCCTGGGGGATGAGCAGTTCTTC.

The chain is built from TRBV18 and TRBJ2-7; 10 nucleotides agree with TRBD2. CDR3 size: 17 residues. The trim removed 3 bases at V and 3 bases at J, leaving 11 bases unmatched. Looked up from germline, CDR1 is KGHSH and CDR2 is LQKENI. CDR3 region: CASSPSPGTSANYEQYF. CDR3 sequence (DNA): TGTGCCAGCTCACCGTCACCAGGGACTAGCGCAAACTACGAGCAGTACTTC. The full variable domain, its missing parts supplied by reference TRBV18 and TRBJ2-7, is NAGVMQNPRHLVRRRGQEARLRCSPMKGHSHVYWYRQLPEEGLKFMVYLQKENIIDESGMPKERFSAEFPKEGPSILRIQQVVRGDSAAYFCASSPSPGTSANYEQYFGPGTRLTVT.

This sequence joins TRBV11-2 and TRBJ1-5; D is undetermined. This CDR3 region has 15 residues. CDR1 is SGHAT and CDR2 is FQNNGV in the germline V gene. V lost 1 base to trimming and J lost 6 bases, with 13 bases between them. CDR3 in DNA: TGTGCCAGCAGCTTAGCCGGATTCAGTGGTCAGCCCCAGCATTTT. Residues: CASSLAGFSGQPQHF.

The chain carries TRBV14 and TRBJ2-7; D is possibly TRBD2 (5 bases). There are 13 residues in the CDR3. Germline V gives CDR1 SGHDN, CDR2 FVKESK. The V end was cut by 6 bases, the J end by 1 base, with 10 bases between. DNA of the CDR3: TGTGCCAGCAGAAGCGAGGGATCCTACGAGCAGTACTTC. It is translated as CASRSEGSYEQYF.

The V gene is TRBV15, the J gene TRBJ1-5; 9 bases are shared with TRBD1. There are 16 residues in the CDR3. V was pared by 2 bases and J by 1 base, with 3 bases of the junction left unmatched. Germline V gene data show CDR1 as LNHNV and CDR2 as YYDKDF (reference sequence). CDR3: CATSRSGTGSNQPQHF. CDR3 DNA: TGTGCCACCAGCAGATCCGGGACAGGGAGCAATCAGCCCCAGCATTTT.